The 25 T cell receptor beta chains below all came from one sample that was sequenced in a study of T cells after yellow fever vaccination. Each CDR3 protein gets one entry after TCRdb re-called the 5' RACE reads with MiXCR. This repertoire shows some 300,000 distinct CDR3 sequences, about 10% found once; its top ten account for around 3.3%. Here the sequenced sample was CD4+ T cells sorted from PBMCs, taken 5 days after the yellow fever booster vaccination. Every receptor here comes from a man between 18 and 29 years old who received the YFV17D yellow fever vaccine.

The V call is TRBV2, the J call TRBJ2-5, with 8 bases fitting TRBD1. CDR1 and CDR2 from the germline V gene are SNHLY and FYNNEI. J was trimmed by 5 bases and V by 8 bases; bases with no gene match: 4. The CDR3 is made up of 12 amino acids. The chain's CDR3 is CASADRAETQYF. For the CDR3, the DNA is TGTGCCAGCGCGGACAGGGCCGAGACCCAGTACTTC.

The rearrangement joins TRBV4-1 to TRBJ2-3; 9 positions match TRBD2. J was trimmed by 2 bases and V by 3 bases; bases with no gene match: 12. Germline V lookup: CDR1 MGHRA, CDR2 YSYEKL. The CDR3 runs to 18 residues. The CDR3 loop is CASSQGPLAGANTDTQYF. The CDR3 coding sequence is TGCGCCAGCAGCCAGGGCCCCTTAGCGGGGGCCAACACAGATACGCAGTATTTT.

This clonotype has ten or more counts. The chain links TRBV3-1 to TRBJ2-2; D unresolved. V was clipped by 2 bases and J by 6 bases, with 10 bases between them. Looked up from germline, CDR1 is LGHDT and CDR2 is YNNKEL (reference sequence). The CDR3 has 14 amino acids. The CDR3 DNA sequence: TGTGCCAGCAGCCAATTCATAGCCGCCGGGGAGCTGTTTTTT. Amino acid sequence: CASSQFIAAGELFF.

This clonotype has ten or more counts. J is TRBJ2-3 and V is TRBV6-2 or TRBV6-3; perhaps TRBD1 as D (6 bases). The CDR3 runs 11 residues. The V end was cut by 5 bases, the J end by 15 bases, with 15 bases between. Looked up from germline, CDR1 is MNHEY and CDR2 is SVGEGT. The CDR3 DNA is TGTGCCAGCAGTACCGGGACCAGGGGTTATTTT. Its translation: CASSTGTRGYF.

This clonotype occurred many times. Its ends do not fully match the called genes, so a read error is possible. CDR3 residues: CASSSGTGWYETQYF. CDR3 DNA: TGTGCTAGCAGCTCCGGGACAGGGTGGTACGAGACCCAGTACTTC. The chain carries TRBV7-7 and TRBJ2-5; TRBD1 agrees at 9 bases. Germline loops: CDR1 SSHAT, CDR2 FNYEAQ (reference sequence). This CDR3 contains 15 residues.

The DNA of the CDR3 is TGTGCCAGCAGTTATGATGGGACAAGCAATCAGCCCCAGCATTTT. Amino acid sequence: CASSYDGTSNQPQHF. This chain connects TRBV6-5 to TRBJ1-5; D might be TRBD1 (6 bases). The V gene's germline CDR1 is MNHEY and CDR2 SVGAGI. Trimming removed 3 bases at V and 1 base at J, with 10 bases between. The CDR3 is 15 amino acids.

This clonotype was counted between two and nine times. The chain is built from TRBV7-3 and TRBJ2-1; D call uncertain. This CDR3 comprises 15 residues. Trimming cost V 5 bases and J 0 bases, with 11 bases left between them. CDR1 and CDR2 (germline): SGHTA, FQGTGA. Here the CDR3 DNA reads TGTGCCAGCAGCCCGATAGCAGGCTCCTACAATGAGCAGTTCTTC. This gives the protein CASSPIAGSYNEQFF.

V and J are TRBV24-1 and TRBJ2-3, with D possibly matching TRBD2 (5 bases). The V end was cut by 4 bases, the J end by 0 bases, with 19 bases between. This CDR3 is 18 amino acids long. Germline V gives CDR1 KGHDR, CDR2 SFDVKD. The CDR3 region has the DNA TGTGCCACCAGTGACCTCCCCGGGATAGCGTCTAGCACAGATACGCAGTATTTT. Protein product: CATSDLPGIASSTDTQYF.

This clonotype has more than one count but fewer than ten. V is TRBV6-1 and J is TRBJ1-6; D perhaps matches TRBD1 (5 bases). The germline V gene encodes CDR1 MNHNS and CDR2 SASEGT. The germline V and J ends were trimmed by 11 bases and 7 bases, with 18 bases remaining between them. The CDR3 extends over 14 amino acids. The CDR3 sequence: CAGRDGGTNSPLHF. In DNA, the CDR3 is TGTGCCGGAAGAGACGGGGGGACGAATTCACCCCTCCACTTT.

The table lists this clonotype with many counts. J is TRBJ2-1 and V is TRBV7-9; unclear D gene. The germline CDR1 and CDR2 sequences are SEHNR and FQNEAQ (reference sequence). V dropped 7 bases and J dropped 8 bases, with 6 bases sitting between them. The CDR3 runs 10 residues. The CDR3, as DNA: TGTGCCAGCACAGGTGATGAGCAGTTCTTC. Its protein is CASTGDEQFF.

This clonotype was detected a few times. This chain links TRBV24-1 with TRBJ2-3; 7 nucleotides align to TRBD2. Germline loops: CDR1 KGHDR, CDR2 SFDVKD. Trimming took 5 bases from V and 6 from J; bases not matched to a gene: 16. The length of the CDR3 is 17 residues. CDR3 sequence (DNA): TGTGCCACCAGTGTCCCCGTGACTAGCAACGGCGTCGATACGCAGTATTTT. Its protein is CATSVPVTSNGVDTQYF.

The chain uses TRBV2 and TRBJ2-5; weak D call: TRBD2 (6 bases). CDR3 size: 12 residues. Per germline, CDR1 SNHLY and CDR2 FYNNEI. Between the trimmed V and J ends, which lost 6 bases and 4 bases, there was a span of 9 bases. CDR3 protein: CASRAEGETQYF. In DNA, the CDR3 is TGTGCCAGCAGGGCGGAGGGAGAGACCCAGTACTTC.

This clonotype was detected a few times. V gene TRBV7-2 combines with J gene TRBJ1-1; D uncertain. Germline assignment: CDR1 SGHTA and CDR2 FQGNSA. With 6 bases removed from V and 1 base from J, the gap between germline ends came to 15 bases. This CDR3 region has 15 residues. The CDR3 DNA follows: TGTGCCAGCAGGACTCAGGTTCGGGAGAACACTGAAGCTTTCTTT. It translates to CASRTQVRENTEAFF.

This clonotype was detected many times. This chain uses TRBV15 with TRBJ2-5, with 7 bases that match TRBD2. With 1 base clipped from V and 4 bases from J, the junction kept 0 bases outside the gene matches. The CDR3 length is 13 residues. Germline V gene sequence: CDR1 LNHNV, CDR2 YYDKDF (reference sequence). CDR3 coding DNA: TGTGCCACCAGCAGAGGGGGGGGAGAGACCCAGTACTTC. It is translated as CATSRGGGETQYF. The full variable domain, completed using reference TRBV15 and TRBJ2-5, is DAMVIQNPRYQVTQFGKPVTLSCSQTLNHNVMYWYQQKSSQAPKLLFHYYDKDFNNEADTPDNFQSRRPNTSFCFLDIRSPGLGDTAMYLCATSRGGGETQYFGPGTRLLVL.

The CDR3 DNA follows: TGTGCCAGCAGTTCAAGGGTCGGTGGCCTCTACGAGCAGTACGTC. Protein product: CASSSRVGGLYEQYV. The chain has TRBV7-8 and TRBJ2-7; no clear D gene. With 6 bases removed from V and 3 bases from J, the gap between germline ends came to 18 bases. CDR3 size: 15 residues. Germline values: CDR1 SGHVS, CDR2 FQNEAQ.

This clonotype came up many times. The gene calls are TRBV6-6 and TRBJ2-7; 10 bases map to TRBD1. The V segment lost 0 bases and the J segment 1 base; nucleotides outside the gene matches: 3. Germline V gene sequence: CDR1 MNHNY, CDR2 SVGAGI (reference sequence). The CDR3 consists of 16 residues. The CDR3 DNA sequence: TGTGCCAGCAGTTACTCAGGGACAGGGGATTCCTACGAGCAGTACTTC. Its protein is CASSYSGTGDSYEQYF.

This clonotype has a handful of counts. V and J are TRBV5-1 and TRBJ2-5; D is possibly TRBD1 (5 bases). V lost 4 bases and J 2 bases, leaving 15 bases between the germline ends. This CDR3 region has 15 residues. From germline, CDR1 is SGHRS and CDR2 YFSETQ. The CDR3 sequence is CASSRSVTEQETQYF. The CDR3 coding sequence is TGCGCCAGCAGCCGGAGCGTGACAGAGCAAGAGACCCAGTACTTC.

This clonotype has just a few counts. This chain uses TRBV14 with TRBJ2-3; no firm D call. V shed 3 bases and J shed 5 bases, with 6 bases lying between them. Per the germline V gene, CDR1 is SGHDN and CDR2 is FVKESK. The CDR3 is 12 amino acids. The DNA of the CDR3 is TGTGCCAGCAGCCACCCTCGAGATACGCAGTATTTT. It translates to CASSHPRDTQYF.

A few counts support this clonotype. The chain joins TRBV12-3 or TRBV12-4 to TRBJ1-3, with D unresolved. The V gene lost 3 bases and the J gene lost 4 bases, with 10 bases spanning the gap. The CDR3 sequence is 14 residues long. This chain's CDR3 is CASSFETPGNTIYF. The CDR3, as DNA: TGTGCCAGCAGTTTCGAGACACCAGGAAACACCATATATTTT.

This clonotype has more than one count but fewer than ten. The chain couples TRBV11-2 to TRBJ2-3, with 12 bases identical to TRBD2. Trimming at V came to 1 base and at J to 10 bases, leaving 6 bases not matched to a gene. Germline CDR1 SGHAT, CDR2 FQNNGV. The CDR3 has 15 amino acids. Written as DNA, the CDR3 is TGTGCCAGCAGCTTAGGCCCGACTAGCGGGGGTTCGCAGTATTTT. Protein product: CASSLGPTSGGSQYF.

A few counts support this clonotype. The chain is built from TRBV5-1 and TRBJ1-1; D is unclear. Trimming took 2 bases from V and 1 from J, leaving 9 bases between them. Per the germline V gene, CDR1 is SGHRS and CDR2 is YFSETQ. The CDR3 has 14 residues. In DNA, the CDR3 is TGCGCCAGCAGCTTCCACGGAGAGAACACTGAAGCTTTCTTT. It specifies CASSFHGENTEAFF.

In its sample, this clonotype was seen a few times. The rearrangement links TRBV6-5 to TRBJ2-7; either TRBD1 or TRBD2 may fit D (5 bases each). V gave up 7 bases and J gave up 11 bases, with 18 bases separating them. Germline values: CDR1 MNHEY, CDR2 SVGAGI. The CDR3 sequence is 12 residues long. This chain's CDR3 is CASMAIGGPKYV. CDR3 nucleotide sequence: TGTGCCAGCATGGCTATTGGGGGACCGAAGTACGTC.

V gene TRBV7-9 combines with J gene TRBJ2-1; D possibly matches TRBD1 or TRBD2 (7 bases each). Germline-derived CDR1 and CDR2 are SEHNR and FQNEAQ (reference sequence). Trimming left V 5 bases short and J 4 bases short, with 15 bases between. The CDR3 has 15 amino acids. CDR3 bases: TGTGCCAGCAGCGCCAGCGGGACAGCTTACAATGAGCAGTTCTTC. This translates into CASSASGTAYNEQFF. Combining the CDR3 with reference TRBV7-9 and TRBJ2-1 gives the whole variable domain DTGVSQNPRHKITKRGQNVTFRCDPISEHNRLYWYRQTLGQGPEFLTYFQNEAQLEKSRLLSDRFSAERPKGSFSTLEIQRTEQGDSAMYLCASSASGTAYNEQFFGPGTRLTVL.

There are a few counts of this clonotype. The chain couples TRBV3-1 to TRBJ1-3, with unresolved D. The CDR3 has 15 residues. The ends were cut back, 1 base at V and 0 bases at J, with 7 bases in the middle. Germline V gives CDR1 LGHDT, CDR2 YNNKEL (reference sequence). The DNA of the CDR3 is TGTGCCAGCAGCCAAGGGACCCGCTCTGGAAACACCATATATTTT. Its protein product is CASSQGTRSGNTIYF.

This clonotype was observed a few times. The chain employs TRBV27 and TRBJ2-2, with D possibly being TRBD2 (5 bases). The CDR3 length is 15 residues. CDR1 and CDR2 (germline): MNHEY, SMNVEV (reference sequence). Trimming took 5 bases from V and 2 from J, leaving 12 bases between them. The chain's CDR3 is CASSLSGINTGELFF. CDR3 sequence (DNA): TGTGCCAGCAGTCTCTCGGGGATAAACACCGGGGAGCTGTTTTTT.